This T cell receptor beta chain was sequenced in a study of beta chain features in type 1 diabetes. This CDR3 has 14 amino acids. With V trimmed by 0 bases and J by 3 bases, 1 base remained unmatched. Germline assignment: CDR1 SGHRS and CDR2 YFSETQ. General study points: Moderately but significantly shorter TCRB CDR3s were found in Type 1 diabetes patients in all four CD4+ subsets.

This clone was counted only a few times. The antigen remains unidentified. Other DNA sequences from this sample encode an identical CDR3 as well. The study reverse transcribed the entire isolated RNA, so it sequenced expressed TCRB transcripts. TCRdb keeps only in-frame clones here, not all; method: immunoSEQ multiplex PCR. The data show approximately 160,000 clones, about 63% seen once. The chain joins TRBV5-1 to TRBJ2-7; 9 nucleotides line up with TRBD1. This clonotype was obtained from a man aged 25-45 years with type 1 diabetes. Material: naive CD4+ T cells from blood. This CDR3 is CASSLEGQGYEQYF. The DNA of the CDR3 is TGCGCCAGCAGCTTGGAGGGACAGGGCTACGAGCAGTACTTC.